What follows are 24 T cell receptor beta chains derived from one specimen sequenced in a study of patients and donors after allogeneic stem cell transplantation. TCRdb passed the RT-PCR reads through MiXCR, listing each CDR3 protein once. This sample has about 960,000 distinct CDR3 sequences; roughly 18% occur once, and the top ten carry 5% to 7.5%. Sequenced input: blood, either unsorted or a sorted T cell fraction (not recorded which). These receptors all come from a human donor who was either an allogeneic HSCT recipient or a stem cell or donor lymphocyte infusion donor (not recorded which). It is not recorded whose cells these are; they may come from a transplant donor.

The rearrangement joins TRBV7-7 to TRBJ2-1; tentative D call: TRBD2 (5 bases). Trimming left V 5 bases short and J 2 bases short, with 13 bases between. The CDR3 spans 15 residues. CDR1 and CDR2 from the germline V gene are SSHAT and FNYEAQ (reference sequence). The CDR3 region has the DNA TGTGCCAGCAGCGGTGGAGCGGAGCCCTACAATGAGCAGTTCTTC. It codes for CASSGGAEPYNEQFF.

The rearrangement joins TRBV6-5 to TRBJ2-4, with TRBD2 matching 8 bases. This CDR3 region has 15 residues. CDR1 is MNHEY and CDR2 is SVGAGI in the germline V gene. J gave up 4 bases and V 4 bases, and 6 bases lay outside the gene matches. The CDR3 DNA reads as TGTGCCAGCAGTTCGGCGGCTAGCGGGAAAAACATTCAGTACTTC. Its translation is CASSSAASGKNIQYF.

J is TRBJ1-2 and V is TRBV12-3 or TRBV12-4; unclear D gene. With 8 bases removed from V and 0 bases from J, the gap between germline ends came to 16 bases. CDR3 size: 15 residues. For the CDR3, the DNA is TGTGCCAGCTCCCCTAGGCCCTTAGCTAACTATGGCTACACCTTC. As protein: CASSPRPLANYGYTF.

J is TRBJ1-1 and V is TRBV12-3 or TRBV12-4; D possibly corresponds to TRBD1 (5 bases). The CDR3 totals 13 residues. V lost 7 bases, J lost 2 bases, and 11 bases lay in between. The CDR3 sequence is CASTTGGNTEAFF. The CDR3 DNA is TGTGCCAGCACCACAGGAGGTAACACTGAAGCTTTCTTT.

This clonotype was counted between two and nine times. V is TRBV11-2 and J is TRBJ2-3, with unresolved D. Germline V gene sequence: CDR1 SGHAT, CDR2 FQNNGV. Between the trimmed V and J ends, which lost 0 bases and 4 bases, there was a span of 11 bases. The CDR3 loop spans 15 amino acids. The DNA of the CDR3 is TGTGCCAGCAGCTTAGATGTACCCGGATCAGATACGCAGTATTTT. Amino acid sequence: CASSLDVPGSDTQYF.

The chain couples TRBV6-1 to TRBJ2-1, with TRBD2 matching over 12 bases. The CDR3 length is 16 residues. Germline V lookup: CDR1 MNHNS, CDR2 SASEGT. The J segment lost 1 base and the V segment lost 7 bases, leaving 5 bases of the junction unmatched. For the CDR3, the DNA is TGTGCCAGCACCAGGGGGACTAGCGGGTCCTACAATGAGCAGTTCTTC. Residues: CASTRGTSGSYNEQFF.

V and J are TRBV3-1 and TRBJ2-2; the D gene could be TRBD1 or TRBD2 (5 bases each). Trimming pared 3 bases from V and 6 bases from J, leaving 8 bases between. CDR3 size: 13 residues. Germline V CDR1 and CDR2: LGHDT, YNNKEL (reference sequence). This CDR3 reads CASSQPGPGELFF. In DNA, the CDR3 is TGTGCCAGCAGCCAGCCGGGACCCGGGGAGCTGTTTTTT.

This clonotype has more than one count but fewer than ten. The gene calls are TRBV10-3 and TRBJ2-7, with D hard to call. The germline gives CDR1 ENHRY, CDR2 SYGVKD. This CDR3 region has 18 residues. Trimming cost V 0 bases and J 2 bases, with 20 bases left between them. CDR3 nucleotide sequence: TGTGCCATCAGTGAGTCGAAGGTTCGGGCCGGGTTCCCCTACGAGCAGTACTTC. Its translation is CAISESKVRAGFPYEQYF.

The CDR3 is CATSEGGLYGYTF. The CDR3 coding sequence is TGTGCCACCAGTGAAGGGGGCCTCTATGGCTACACCTTC. The genes are TRBV24-1 and TRBJ1-2, with 7 bases identical to TRBD1. The V gene end was trimmed by 4 bases and the J gene end by 4 bases; junction bases not matched to a gene: 2. This CDR3 region has 13 residues. The germline gives CDR1 KGHDR, CDR2 SFDVKD.

This clonotype was picked up many times. The V gene is TRBV12-3 or TRBV12-4, the J gene TRBJ1-1, with 8 nucleotides matching TRBD1. This CDR3 is built from 15 residues. V lost 6 bases to trimming and J lost 3 bases; unmatched junction nucleotides: 9. CDR3 region: CASRSQYRGDTEAFF. DNA of the CDR3: TGTGCCAGCAGGAGCCAGTACAGGGGGGACACTGAAGCTTTCTTT.

The rearrangement links TRBV6-5 to TRBJ1-2; D not resolved. In germline, CDR1 is MNHEY, CDR2 SVGAGI. Trimming shortened V by 6 bases and J by 7 bases, and 12 bases separated the two germline ends. CDR3 length: 12 amino acids. The CDR3 sequence is CASRGSYVGYTF. CDR3 nucleotides: TGTGCCAGCAGAGGTTCCTATGTTGGCTACACCTTC.

The CDR3 region is CSVGLALADTQYF. Here the CDR3 DNA reads TGCAGCGTTGGGCTAGCCTTGGCTGATACGCAGTATTTT. The chain joins TRBV29-1 to TRBJ2-3; D is possibly TRBD2 (5 bases). Germline CDR1 reads SQVTM; CDR2 reads ANQGSEA. The CDR3 runs 13 residues. V was trimmed by 4 bases and J by 6 bases, leaving 14 bases between them.

The gene calls are TRBV25-1 and TRBJ2-2; a possible D gene is TRBD1 (6 bases). The CDR3 has 13 residues. V gave up 2 bases and J gave up 8 bases, with 9 bases separating them. Germline CDR1 reads MGHDK; CDR2 reads SYGVNS. This chain's CDR3 is CASSEPGQGELFF. The CDR3 nucleotides read TGTGCCAGCAGTGAACCAGGACAGGGGGAGCTGTTTTTT.

The rearrangement links TRBV20-1 to TRBJ1-3, with 9 nucleotides matching TRBD1. The CDR3 is made up of 16 amino acids. CDR1 is DFQATT and CDR2 is SNEGSKA in the germline V gene (reference sequence). J gave up 2 bases and V 0 bases, and 5 bases lay outside the gene matches. CDR3 residues: CSARDTGTGPGNTIYF. DNA for the CDR3: TGCAGTGCTAGAGATACCGGGACAGGGCCTGGAAACACCATATATTTT.

This chain links TRBV7-8 with TRBJ1-2; no clear D gene. Trimming removed 1 base at V and 6 bases at J, with 12 bases between. Germline V lookup: CDR1 SGHVS, CDR2 FQNEAQ. The CDR3 extends over 14 amino acids. The CDR3 DNA reads TGTGCCAGCAGCTTAGAAACATTGAGGGATGGCTACACCTTC. Translating gives CASSLETLRDGYTF.

The sample holds one count of this clonotype. The rearrangement links TRBV5-5 to TRBJ2-6, with D perhaps matching TRBD1 (7 bases). V dropped 0 bases and J dropped 8 bases, with 15 bases sitting between them. In germline, CDR1 is SGHKS, CDR2 YYEKEE (reference sequence). The CDR3 spans 16 residues. CDR3 sequence: CASSLARQGGTNVLTF. CDR3 coding DNA: TGTGCCAGCAGCTTGGCCAGACAGGGAGGTACCAACGTCCTGACTTTC. Supplemented by reference TRBV5-5 and TRBJ2-6, the full variable domain reads DAGVTQSPTHLIKTRGQQVTLRCSPISGHKSVSWYQQVLGQGPQFIFQYYEKEERGRGNFPDRFSARQFPNYSSELNVNALLLGDSALYLCASSLARQGGTNVLTFGAGSRLTVL.

This clonotype occurred a few times. CDR3: CASTLAEGYNEQFF. The DNA of the CDR3 is TGCGCCAGCACCCTGGCGGAGGGTTACAATGAGCAGTTCTTC. The chain is built from TRBV5-1 and TRBJ2-1; a weak D match, TRBD2 (6 bases). The CDR3 is made up of 14 amino acids. The germline gives CDR1 SGHRS, CDR2 YFSETQ. V shed 6 bases and J shed 4 bases, with 14 bases lying between them.

The V gene is TRBV20-1, the J gene TRBJ2-7; D gene ambiguous. CDR3 length: 14 amino acids. V was shortened by 6 bases and J by 2 bases, with 17 bases between the two germline ends. The germline CDR1 and CDR2 sequences are DFQATT and SNEGSKA (reference sequence). The CDR3, as DNA: TGCAGTGCCAAAAGAAGGACGACCACCTACGAGCAGTACTTC. This sequence encodes CSAKRRTTTYEQYF.

In this sample, this clonotype turned up a few times. The chain is built from TRBV7-9 and TRBJ2-7; 10 nucleotides match TRBD2. V lost 3 bases and J lost 5; bases outside the gene matches: 7. The germline CDR1 and CDR2 sequences are SEHNR and FQNEAQ (reference sequence). There are 15 residues in the CDR3. The CDR3 coding sequence is TGTGCCAGCAGCTTCCTAGCGGGAGAATACGACGAGCAGTACTTC. It yields the protein CASSFLAGEYDEQYF.

This clonotype was seen more than once but under ten times. The chain employs TRBV9 and TRBJ2-7; maybe TRBD2 (5 bases). Germline V gene sequence: CDR1 SGDLS, CDR2 YYNGEE. V was cut by 1 base and J by 5 bases, with 13 bases left in between. The CDR3 sequence is 14 residues long. CDR3 nucleotide sequence: TGTGCCAGCAGCGTATCCACGGGGTTTGACGAGCAGTACTTC. It specifies CASSVSTGFDEQYF.

The chain uses TRBV20-1 and TRBJ2-3; 9 bases fit TRBD2. From germline, CDR1 is DFQATT and CDR2 SNEGSKA (reference sequence). CDR3 length equals 16 residues. V lost 4 bases and J lost 7; bases outside the gene matches: 15. CDR3 protein: CSAMGKAGGSPYTQYF. Here the CDR3 DNA reads TGCAGTGCTATGGGGAAAGCGGGAGGCTCCCCATATACGCAGTATTTT.

The chain combines TRBV12-3 or TRBV12-4 with TRBJ1-5; TRBD1 matches at 8 bases. This CDR3 is built from 15 residues. V lost 6 bases and J lost 4; bases outside the gene matches: 8. The CDR3 is CASSSTGGLNQPQHF. Written as DNA, the CDR3 is TGTGCCAGCAGCTCTACAGGGGGGTTGAATCAGCCCCAGCATTTT.

This clonotype turned up a few times. The chain uses TRBV2 and TRBJ2-5; 7 bases line up with TRBD2. The germline V gene encodes CDR1 SNHLY and CDR2 FYNNEI. V gave up 3 bases and J gave up 6 bases; unmatched junction bases: 4. The CDR3 runs 13 residues. Here the CDR3 reads CASSEGLMKTQYF. In DNA, the CDR3 is TGTGCCAGCAGTGAGGGACTAATGAAGACCCAGTACTTC. Supplemented by reference TRBV2 and TRBJ2-5, the full variable domain reads EPEVTQTPSHQVTQMGQEVILRCVPISNHLYFYWYRQILGQKVEFLVSFYNNEISEKSEIFDDQFSVERPDGSNFTLKIRSTKLEDSAMYFCASSEGLMKTQYFGPGTRLLVL.

The CDR3 spells CSARILPRTDTIYF. The CDR3 DNA sequence: TGCAGTGCTCGCATACTACCCCGAACGGACACCATATATTTT. The chain recombines TRBV20-1 with TRBJ1-3; the D is unclear. Germline V gives CDR1 DFQATT, CDR2 SNEGSKA (reference sequence). The V gene lost 5 bases and the J gene lost 8 bases, with 19 bases spanning the gap. This CDR3 is 14 amino acids long.